This TCR beta chain is drawn from a study of blood T cell repertoires in COVID-19. Study-level background: The origin of the acute and convalescent COVID-19 samples was the United States, Italy and Spain. Nucleic acid was either cDNA or gDNA, and it came from T cells, B-cell-depleted T cells, or PBMCs.

This clone appeared once. The protocol was immunoSEQ multiplex PCR, while the TCRdb copy is restricted to in-frame clones and leaves out a portion. This sample has around 320,000 clones, with 65% to 90% found just once. The receptor comes from a human donor in a cohort sampled during active COVID-19. Sequenced material: peripheral blood.

The DNA of the CDR3 is TGTGCCAGTAGTATGAGAGGCCTAGCGCTCACCGGGGAGCTGTTTTTT. Translated: CASSMRGLALTGELFF. The chain couples TRBV19 to TRBJ2-2; D might be TRBD2 (6 bases). CDR1 and CDR2 from the germline V gene are LNHDA and SQIVND (reference sequence). CDR3 length equals 16 residues. Trimming left V 3 bases short and J 4 bases short, with 15 bases between.